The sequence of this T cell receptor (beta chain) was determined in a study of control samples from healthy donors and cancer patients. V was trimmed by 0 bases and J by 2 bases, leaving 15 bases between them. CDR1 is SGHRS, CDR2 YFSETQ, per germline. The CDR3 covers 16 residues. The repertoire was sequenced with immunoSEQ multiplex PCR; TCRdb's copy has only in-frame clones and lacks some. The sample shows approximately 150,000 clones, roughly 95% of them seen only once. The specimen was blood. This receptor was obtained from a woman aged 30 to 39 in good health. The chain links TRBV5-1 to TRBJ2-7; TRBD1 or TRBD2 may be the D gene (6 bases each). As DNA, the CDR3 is TGCGCCAGCAGCTTGGAAGGGGGGTTTGGGGCCTACGAGCAGTACTTC. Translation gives CASSLEGGFGAYEQYF.